Below are 11 T cell receptor beta chains sequenced from a single sample in a study of blood T cell repertoires in COVID-19. Data came from immunoSEQ multiplex PCR; TCRdb stores just in-frame clones and leaves some out. This sample carries around 33,000 clones, approximately 72% of them seen once, and the ten largest clones take just over 35%. The material sequenced was peripheral blood. Receptors were obtained from an older man with acute or convalescent COVID-19.

This chain connects TRBV7-8 to TRBJ1-4; 9 bases match TRBD1. The V and J ends lost 8 bases and 6 bases, in that order; junction bases with no gene match: 4. The CDR3 loop spans 13 amino acids. CDR1 is SGHVS, CDR2 FQNEAQ, per germline. CDR3 DNA sequence: TGTGCCAGCTCGCGGGACAGGGATGAAAAACTGTTTTTT. Translating gives CASSRDRDEKLFF.

The chain has TRBV6-1 and TRBJ2-2, with D perhaps matching TRBD1 (6 bases). The length of the CDR3 is 15 residues. V was shortened by 3 bases and J by 3 bases, with 11 bases between the two germline ends. CDR1 is MNHNS and CDR2 is SASEGT in the germline V gene. The CDR3 nucleotides are TGTGCCAGCAGTGACCACAGGGTTGACACCGGGGAGCTGTTTTTT. It encodes CASSDHRVDTGELFF.

This chain uses TRBV3-1 (or the pseudogene TRBV3-2) with TRBJ2-5, with 7 bases matching TRBD2. Germline V CDR1 and CDR2: LGHDT, YNNKEL (reference sequence). This CDR3 comprises 12 residues. The junction had 8 bases not matched to a gene; V was cut back by 11 bases and J by 5 bases. The CDR3, as DNA: TGTGCCTCCGGGCGGGGAGGGGAGACCCAGTACTTC. Translating gives CASGRGGETQYF.

This chain connects TRBV20-1 to TRBJ2-2, with 7 bases identical to TRBD1. CDR3 size: 11 residues. Germline trimming cut 5 bases from V and 9 bases from J; bases unmatched to any gene: 3. Germline V gene data show CDR1 as DFQATT and CDR2 as SNEGSKA (reference sequence). The CDR3 loop is CSAQRGRELFF. DNA of the CDR3: TGCAGTGCTCAAAGGGGGCGGGAGCTGTTTTTT.

This clone is large (0.1 to 1%) by share. The chain has TRBV4-2 and TRBJ1-5, with TRBD1 identical over 7 bases. CDR1 and CDR2 from the germline V gene are LGHNA and YNFKEQ. Germline trimming cut 4 bases from V and 2 bases from J; bases unmatched to any gene: 2. This CDR3 contains 14 residues. CDR3 loop: CASSPDRGNQPQHF. The CDR3 nucleotides are TGTGCCAGCAGCCCAGACAGGGGCAATCAGCCCCAGCATTTT.

The chain is built from TRBV5-6 and TRBJ2-1, with 8 bases identical to TRBD2. V gave up 2 bases and J gave up 8 bases; unmatched junction bases: 12. In germline, CDR1 is SGHDT, CDR2 YYEEEE. This CDR3 contains 16 residues. CDR3 sequence: CASSLPGTRGGDEQFF. In nucleotides, the CDR3 is TGTGCCAGCAGCTTACCCGGGACTAGGGGGGGTGATGAGCAGTTCTTC.

V gene TRBV11-2 combines with J gene TRBJ1-4; 10 nucleotides match TRBD1. Germline V gene sequence: CDR1 SGHAT, CDR2 FQNNGV. Trimming took 0 bases from V and 3 from J; bases not matched to a gene: 10. CDR3 length: 19 amino acids. This CDR3 reads CASSLDREDRGVPNEKLFF. In nucleotides, the CDR3 is TGTGCCAGCAGCTTAGATCGAGAGGACAGGGGGGTCCCTAATGAAAAACTGTTTTTT.

The chain links TRBV4-3 to TRBJ1-4; D may be TRBD1 (6 bases). The CDR3 has 14 residues. The germline gives CDR1 LGHNA, CDR2 YSLEER. With 6 bases removed from V and 3 bases from J, the gap between germline ends came to 11 bases. CDR3 protein: CASSPDRANEKLFF. The CDR3 bases are TGCGCCAGCAGTCCGGACAGAGCTAATGAAAAACTGTTTTTT.

The chain couples TRBV24-1 to TRBJ2-2; weak D call: TRBD2 (6 bases). The CDR3 has 16 amino acids. Trimming left V 4 bases short and J 0 bases short, with 11 bases between. Per the germline V gene, CDR1 is KGHDR and CDR2 is SFDVKD. DNA for the CDR3: TGTGCCACCAGTGACCGGGACTTGGCGAACACCGGGGAGCTGTTTTTT. This encodes CATSDRDLANTGELFF.

In the case of this clone: Other DNA variants within this sample encode the same CDR3. V usage is TRBV19 and J usage is TRBJ2-7; 8 bases are shared with TRBD1. The germline gives CDR1 LNHDA, CDR2 SQIVND (reference sequence). The trim removed 3 bases at V and 3 bases at J, leaving 4 bases unmatched. This CDR3 is built from 14 residues. For the CDR3, the DNA is TGTGCCAGTAGTATTGGACAGGGTGGCTACGAGCAGTACTTC. Residues: CASSIGQGGYEQYF.

The rearrangement uses TRBV18 and TRBJ2-7; D is uncertain. CDR1 is KGHSH and CDR2 is LQKENI in the germline V gene. The CDR3 runs to 13 residues. The germline V and J ends were trimmed by 3 bases and 0 bases, with 6 bases remaining between them. The CDR3 DNA follows: TGTGCCAGCTCACCCACATACTCCTACGAGCAGTACTTC. It yields the protein CASSPTYSYEQYF.